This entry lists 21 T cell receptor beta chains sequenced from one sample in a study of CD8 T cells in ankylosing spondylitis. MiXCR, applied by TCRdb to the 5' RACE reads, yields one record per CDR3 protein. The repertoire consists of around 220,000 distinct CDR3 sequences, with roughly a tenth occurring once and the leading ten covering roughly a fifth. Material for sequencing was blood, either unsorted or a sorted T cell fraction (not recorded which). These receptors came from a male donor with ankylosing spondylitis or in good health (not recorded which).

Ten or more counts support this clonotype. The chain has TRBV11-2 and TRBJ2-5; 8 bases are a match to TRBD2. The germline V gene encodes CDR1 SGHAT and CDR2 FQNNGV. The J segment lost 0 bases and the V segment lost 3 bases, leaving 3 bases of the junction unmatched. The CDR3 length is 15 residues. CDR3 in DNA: TGTGCCAGCAGCTTTGGGACTAGATACCAAGAGACCCAGTACTTC. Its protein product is CASSFGTRYQETQYF.

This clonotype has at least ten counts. The CDR3 bases are TGTGCCAGCAGCTTGCTGGGGAAGAACACTGAAGCTTTCTTT. Encoded protein: CASSLLGKNTEAFF. V is TRBV7-3 and J is TRBJ1-1; no clear D gene. CDR1 is SGHTA, CDR2 FQGTGA, per germline. There are 14 residues in the CDR3. The V and J ends lost 3 bases and 1 base respectively, with 9 bases between them.

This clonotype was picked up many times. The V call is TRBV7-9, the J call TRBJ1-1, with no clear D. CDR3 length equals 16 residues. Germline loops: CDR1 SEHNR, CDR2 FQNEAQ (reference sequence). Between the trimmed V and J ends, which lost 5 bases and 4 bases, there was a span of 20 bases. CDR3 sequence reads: CASSLRSEWFATEAFF. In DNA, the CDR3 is TGTGCCAGCAGCCTCCGGTCGGAATGGTTCGCCACTGAAGCTTTCTTT.

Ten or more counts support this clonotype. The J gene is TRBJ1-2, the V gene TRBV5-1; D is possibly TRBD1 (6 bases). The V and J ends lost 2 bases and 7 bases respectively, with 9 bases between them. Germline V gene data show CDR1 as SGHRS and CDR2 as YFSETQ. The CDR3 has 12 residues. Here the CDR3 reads CASSLQGGGYTF. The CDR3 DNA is TGCGCCAGCAGCTTACAGGGCGGTGGCTACACCTTC.

DNA for the CDR3: TGTGCCATCAGTGAGAGGGCTAGCGACTACAATGAGCAGTTCTTC. As protein: CAISERASDYNEQFF. The rearrangement joins TRBV10-3 to TRBJ2-1, with D tentatively TRBD2 (6 bases). This CDR3 region has 15 residues. Germline V lookup: CDR1 ENHRY, CDR2 SYGVKD. V lost 2 bases and J 3 bases, leaving 11 bases between the germline ends.

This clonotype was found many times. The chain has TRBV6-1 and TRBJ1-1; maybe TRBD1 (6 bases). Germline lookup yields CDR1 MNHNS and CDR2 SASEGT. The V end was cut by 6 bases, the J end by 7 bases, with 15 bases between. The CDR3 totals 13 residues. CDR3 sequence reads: CASRKQGWDEAFF. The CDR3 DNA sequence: TGTGCCAGCAGAAAACAGGGTTGGGATGAAGCTTTCTTT.

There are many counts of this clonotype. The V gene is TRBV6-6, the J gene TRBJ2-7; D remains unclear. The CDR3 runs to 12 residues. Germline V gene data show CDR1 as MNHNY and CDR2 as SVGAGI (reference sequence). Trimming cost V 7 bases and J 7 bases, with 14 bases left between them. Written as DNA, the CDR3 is TGTGCCAGCACCACCGAAGGTCGGGAGCAGTACTTC. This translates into CASTTEGREQYF.

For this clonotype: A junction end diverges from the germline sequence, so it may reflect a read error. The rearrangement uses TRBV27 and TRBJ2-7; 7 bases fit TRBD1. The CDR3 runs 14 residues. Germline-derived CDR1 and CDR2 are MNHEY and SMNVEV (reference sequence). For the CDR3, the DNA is TGTACCAGCAGTTCTCTAGGACAGGCGCGGGAGCAGTACTTC. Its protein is CTSSSLGQAREQYF.

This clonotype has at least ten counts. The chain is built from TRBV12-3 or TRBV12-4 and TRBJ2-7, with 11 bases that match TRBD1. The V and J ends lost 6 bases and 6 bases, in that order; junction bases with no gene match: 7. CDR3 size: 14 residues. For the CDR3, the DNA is TGTGCCAGCAGAACCGGGACAGGGGGTTTCGAGCAGTACTTC. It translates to CASRTGTGGFEQYF.

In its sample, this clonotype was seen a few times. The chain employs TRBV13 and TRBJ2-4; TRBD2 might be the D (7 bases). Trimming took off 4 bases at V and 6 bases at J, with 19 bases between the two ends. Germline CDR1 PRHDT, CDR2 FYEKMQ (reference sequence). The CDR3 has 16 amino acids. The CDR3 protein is CASSSSGGLGRNIQYF. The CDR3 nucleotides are TGTGCCAGCAGCTCATCGGGGGGCCTAGGGCGAAACATTCAGTACTTC.

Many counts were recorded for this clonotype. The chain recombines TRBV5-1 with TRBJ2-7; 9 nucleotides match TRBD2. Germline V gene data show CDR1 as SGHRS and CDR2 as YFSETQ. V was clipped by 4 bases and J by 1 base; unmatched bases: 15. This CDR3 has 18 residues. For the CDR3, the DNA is TGCGCCAGCAGCCCCACTCATGTTGATAGCGGGGGTTCCTACGAGCAGTACTTC. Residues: CASSPTHVDSGGSYEQYF.

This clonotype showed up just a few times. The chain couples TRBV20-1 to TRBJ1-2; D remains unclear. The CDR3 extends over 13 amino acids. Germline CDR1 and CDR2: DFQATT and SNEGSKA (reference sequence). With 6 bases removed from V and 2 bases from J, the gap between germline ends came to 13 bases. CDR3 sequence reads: CSATLQPNYGYTF. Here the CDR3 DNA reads TGCAGTGCCACGTTGCAGCCGAACTATGGCTACACCTTC.

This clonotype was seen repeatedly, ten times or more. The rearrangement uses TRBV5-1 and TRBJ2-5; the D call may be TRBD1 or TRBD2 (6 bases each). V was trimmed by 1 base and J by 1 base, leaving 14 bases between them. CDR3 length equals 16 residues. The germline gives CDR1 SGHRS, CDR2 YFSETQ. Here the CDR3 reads CASSLRGDGSQETQYF. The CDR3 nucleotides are TGCGCCAGCAGCTTGAGGGGGGATGGCTCCCAAGAGACCCAGTACTTC.

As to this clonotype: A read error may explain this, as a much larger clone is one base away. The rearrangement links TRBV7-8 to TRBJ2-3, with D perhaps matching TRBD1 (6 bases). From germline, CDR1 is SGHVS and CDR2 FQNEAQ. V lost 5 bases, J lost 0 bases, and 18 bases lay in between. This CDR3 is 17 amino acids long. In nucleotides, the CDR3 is TGTGCCAGCAGCCAAAGGTTGGGGGACACCAGCACAGATACGCAGTATTTT. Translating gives CASSQRLGDTSTDTQYF.

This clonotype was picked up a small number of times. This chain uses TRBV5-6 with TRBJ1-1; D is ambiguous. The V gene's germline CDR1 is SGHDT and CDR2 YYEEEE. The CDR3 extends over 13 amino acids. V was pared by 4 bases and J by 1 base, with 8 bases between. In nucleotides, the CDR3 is TGTGCCAGCAGCACCGCGGGGAACACTGAAGCTTTCTTT. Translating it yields CASSTAGNTEAFF.

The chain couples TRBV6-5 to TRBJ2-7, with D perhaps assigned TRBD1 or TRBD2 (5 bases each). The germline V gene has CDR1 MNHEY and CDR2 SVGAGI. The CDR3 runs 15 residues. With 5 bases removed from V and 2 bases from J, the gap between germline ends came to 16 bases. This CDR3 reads CASSNRGLSTYEQYF. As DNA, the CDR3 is TGTGCCAGCAGTAACCGGGGCCTATCTACCTACGAGCAGTACTTC.

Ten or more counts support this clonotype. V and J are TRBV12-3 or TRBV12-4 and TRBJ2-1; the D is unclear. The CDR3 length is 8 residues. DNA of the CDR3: TGTGCAACCAATGAGCAGTTCTTC. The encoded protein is CATNEQFF.

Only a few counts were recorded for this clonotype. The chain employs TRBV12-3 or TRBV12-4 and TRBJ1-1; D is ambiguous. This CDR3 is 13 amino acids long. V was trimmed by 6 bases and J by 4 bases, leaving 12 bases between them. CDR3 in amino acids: CASSPESGTEAFF. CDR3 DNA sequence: TGTGCCAGCAGCCCGGAGTCCGGCACTGAAGCTTTCTTT.

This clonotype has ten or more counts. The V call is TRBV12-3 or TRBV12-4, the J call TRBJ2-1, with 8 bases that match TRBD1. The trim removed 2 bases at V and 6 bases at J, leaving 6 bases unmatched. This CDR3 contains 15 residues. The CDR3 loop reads CASSLNNDRGNEQFF. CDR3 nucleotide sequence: TGTGCCAGCAGTTTAAACAATGACAGGGGCAATGAGCAGTTCTTC.

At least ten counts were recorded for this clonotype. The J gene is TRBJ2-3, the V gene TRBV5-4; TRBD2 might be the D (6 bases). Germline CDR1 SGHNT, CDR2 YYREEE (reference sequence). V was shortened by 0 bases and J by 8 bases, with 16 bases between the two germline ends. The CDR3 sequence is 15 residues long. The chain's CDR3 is CASSLDGGKVGTQYF. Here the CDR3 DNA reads TGTGCCAGCAGCTTGGACGGCGGGAAGGTTGGTACGCAGTATTTT.

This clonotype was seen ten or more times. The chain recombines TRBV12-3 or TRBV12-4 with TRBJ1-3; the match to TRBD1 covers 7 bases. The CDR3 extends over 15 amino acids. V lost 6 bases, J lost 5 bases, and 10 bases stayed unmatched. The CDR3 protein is CASSHFRQGRNTIYF. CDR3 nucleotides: TGTGCCAGCAGCCACTTCCGACAGGGACGAAACACCATATATTTT.